One sample yielded the 21 T cell receptor beta chains listed below, sequenced in a study of PD-L1 blockade in urothelial cancer. As to time point: peripheral blood 6 weeks after treatment start. Data came from immunoSEQ multiplex PCR; TCRdb stores just in-frame clones and leaves some out. The sample has approximately 47,000 clones; 70% to 90% are singletons. The starting material was PBMCs, obtained around atezolizumab (anti-PD-L1) treatment. The receptors here all came from a man aged 65 to 79 with urothelial cancer.

V is TRBV2 and J is TRBJ2-1; D gene unclear. This CDR3 has 13 amino acids. From germline, CDR1 is SNHLY and CDR2 FYNNEI. V shed 2 bases and J shed 5 bases, with 7 bases lying between them. Here the CDR3 DNA reads TGTGCCAGCAGTGAACGGCAGGACAATGAGCAGTTCTTC. It yields the protein CASSERQDNEQFF.

The chain recombines TRBV30 with TRBJ2-2; perhaps TRBD1 as D (6 bases). Trimming stripped 2 bases from V and 4 bases from J, with 14 bases between. The CDR3 extends over 15 amino acids. The germline V gene has CDR1 GTSNPN and CDR2 SVGIG (reference sequence). Here the CDR3 DNA reads TGTGCCTGGAGTCCCCCGGACAGACCCACCGGGGAGCTGTTTTTT. Protein: CAWSPPDRPTGELFF.

The genes are TRBV18 and TRBJ2-5; D gene unclear. This CDR3 contains 14 residues. Trimming cost V 3 bases and J 5 bases, with 13 bases left between them. The germline gives CDR1 KGHSH, CDR2 LQKENI. CDR3 coding DNA: TGTGCCAGCTCACCCGGAAGTCCCGGGGAGACCCAGTACTTC. Its translation is CASSPGSPGETQYF. The entire variable domain, with the rest obtained from reference TRBV18 and TRBJ2-5, is as follows: NAGVMQNPRHLVRRRGQEARLRCSPMKGHSHVYWYRQLPEEGLKFMVYLQKENIIDESGMPKERFSAEFPKEGPSILRIQQVVRGDSAAYFCASSPGSPGETQYFGPGTRLLVL.

V usage is TRBV28 and J usage is TRBJ2-1; D uncertain. The CDR3 extends over 11 amino acids. Trimming took off 5 bases at V and 9 bases at J, with 8 bases between the two ends. Germline V gene data show CDR1 as MDHEN and CDR2 as SYDVKM. CDR3 sequence (DNA): TGTGCCAGCAGTGCTCAGATTGAGCAGTTCTTC. Its protein product is CASSAQIEQFF.

The J gene is TRBJ1-1, the V gene TRBV5-1; D uncertain. This CDR3 spans 16 amino acids. Germline CDR1 SGHRS, CDR2 YFSETQ. V lost 1 base, J lost 0 bases, and 13 bases lay in between. The DNA for the CDR3 is TGCGCCAGCAGCTTGCACCTACAGAATATGAACACTGAAGCTTTCTTT. Its translation: CASSLHLQNMNTEAFF.

This clone was seen just once. This sequence joins TRBV6-1 and TRBJ1-1; D not certain. The germline V gene has CDR1 MNHNS and CDR2 SASEGT. Between the trimmed V and J ends, which lost 7 bases and 0 bases, there was a span of 12 bases. The CDR3 contains 14 residues. CDR3 loop: CASTLAAMNTEAFF. The CDR3 coding sequence is TGTGCCAGCACGTTAGCGGCTATGAACACTGAAGCTTTCTTT.

This clone has only a few counts. V gene TRBV29-1 combines with J gene TRBJ2-7; possibly TRBD1 for D (5 bases). Germline CDR1 is SQVTM and CDR2 is ANQGSEA. The CDR3 sequence is 11 residues long. V was clipped by 2 bases and J by 6 bases, with 8 bases between them. Here the CDR3 reads CSVESGAEQYF. CDR3 coding DNA: TGCAGCGTTGAATCTGGGGCCGAGCAGTACTTC.

There are a few counts of this clone. The V call is TRBV11-1, the J call TRBJ2-7; D perhaps matches TRBD2 (6 bases). CDR1 is SGHAT and CDR2 is FQDESV in the germline V gene (reference sequence). This CDR3 region has 14 residues. The V and J ends lost 5 bases and 2 bases respectively, with 13 bases between them. The CDR3 is CASSRETRTYEQYF. In DNA, the CDR3 is TGTGCCAGCAGCAGAGAGACTAGAACCTACGAGCAGTACTTC. Drawing the rest from reference TRBV11-1 and TRBJ2-7, the complete variable domain is EAEVAQSPRYKITEKSQAVAFWCDPISGHATLYWYRQILGQGPELLVQFQDESVVDDSQLPKDRFSAERLKGVDSTLKIQPAELGDSAMYLCASSRETRTYEQYFGPGTRLTVT.

This clone appeared once. The V call is TRBV6-1, the J call TRBJ2-7, with TRBD2 as a possible D gene (6 bases). The germline V gene has CDR1 MNHNS and CDR2 SASEGT. CDR3 length: 14 residues. With 3 bases removed from V and 0 bases from J, the gap between germline ends came to 9 bases. DNA for the CDR3: TGTGCCAGCAGTGACCCGGGGGACTCCTACGAGCAGTACTTC. Translating gives CASSDPGDSYEQYF.

The chain combines TRBV28 with TRBJ2-7; TRBD2 agrees at 15 bases. The CDR3 spans 19 residues. Losses at the gene ends were 4 bases for V and 9 bases for J; bases not matched to a gene: 19. In germline, CDR1 is MDHEN, CDR2 SYDVKM. The DNA of the CDR3 is TGTGCCAGCAGTTCCTTCGGACTAGCGGGAGGGCCGGGTTTGATGGGGCAGTACTTC. Residues: CASSSFGLAGGPGLMGQYF.

The genes are TRBV18 and TRBJ1-1, with a possible D match to TRBD1 (5 bases). V lost 3 bases and J 1 base, leaving 12 bases between the germline ends. The CDR3 has 15 amino acids. CDR1 and CDR2 (germline): KGHSH, LQKENI. CDR3 coding DNA: TGTGCCAGCTCACCCGGCGGGACCGGGAACACTGAAGCTTTCTTT. It encodes CASSPGGTGNTEAFF.

The rearrangement uses TRBV5-1 and TRBJ1-4, with a weak D call TRBD1 (6 bases). Trimming removed 7 bases from V and 3 bases from J, with 13 bases in between. Germline V CDR1 and CDR2: SGHRS, YFSETQ. CDR3 length equals 14 residues. Here the CDR3 DNA reads TGCGCCAGCGGGTCGACAGGCTCTAATGAAAAACTGTTTTTT. Amino acid sequence: CASGSTGSNEKLFF.

This clone was seen just once. The chain uses TRBV27 and TRBJ1-2, with D perhaps TRBD1 (6 bases). Germline-derived CDR1 and CDR2 are MNHEY and SMNVEV (reference sequence). This CDR3 is built from 14 residues. Trimming removed 6 bases from V and 6 bases from J, with 17 bases in between. CDR3 amino acids: CASRTRGSGDGYTF. The DNA of the CDR3 is TGTGCCAGCAGGACCCGTGGTTCAGGGGATGGCTACACCTTC.

The chain is built from TRBV5-1 and TRBJ2-7; D call uncertain. Looked up from germline, CDR1 is SGHRS and CDR2 is YFSETQ. Between the trimmed V and J ends, which lost 0 bases and 0 bases, there was a span of 7 bases. This CDR3 comprises 14 residues. The CDR3 is CASSLGLSSYEQYF. The CDR3 DNA reads as TGCGCCAGCAGCTTGGGTTTGAGCTCCTACGAGCAGTACTTC.

The chain links TRBV7-2 to TRBJ1-2, with TRBD1 as a possible D gene (6 bases). The CDR3 contains 14 residues. Germline assignment: CDR1 SGHTA and CDR2 FQGNSA. The germline V and J ends were trimmed by 6 bases and 6 bases, with 17 bases remaining between them. In DNA form, the CDR3 reads TGTGCCAGCAGTGACGGACAGTTATTTGATGGCTACACCTTC. Translating gives CASSDGQLFDGYTF.

This clone was seen a single time. The chain employs TRBV19 and TRBJ2-1; D may be TRBD2 (6 bases). Trimming removed 10 bases from V and 0 bases from J, with 19 bases in between. The V gene's germline CDR1 is LNHDA and CDR2 SQIVND (reference sequence). The CDR3 covers 16 residues. For the CDR3, the DNA is TGTGCCACTAAAACTAGACGGGAGAGCTCCTACAATGAGCAGTTCTTC. This gives the protein CATKTRRESSYNEQFF.

V and J are TRBV27 and TRBJ2-7; 9 nucleotides align to TRBD2. This CDR3 contains 15 residues. Trimming took 2 bases from V and 3 from J; bases not matched to a gene: 5. Germline V gene sequence: CDR1 MNHEY, CDR2 SMNVEV (reference sequence). The CDR3 loop is CASSLRASGIYEQYF. The CDR3 DNA reads TGTGCCAGCAGTTTAAGGGCTAGCGGGATCTACGAGCAGTACTTC.

The V gene is TRBV5-1, the J gene TRBJ2-2; D perhaps matches TRBD2 (5 bases). Trimming took off 5 bases at V and 5 bases at J, with 10 bases between the two ends. CDR1 SGHRS and CDR2 YFSETQ come from the germline V gene. The CDR3 is 13 amino acids. Here the CDR3 DNA reads TGCGCCAGCAGGGACTCCGGGACCGGGGAGCTGTTTTTT. It encodes CASRDSGTGELFF.

This clone has just one count. In DNA, the CDR3 is TGCAGCGCCAAGGGGGACGGGTCAAGGGAGACCCAGTACTTC. Its translation: CSAKGDGSRETQYF. The chain employs TRBV29-1 and TRBJ2-5; a weak D match, TRBD1 (6 bases). V lost 7 bases to trimming and J lost 5 bases, with 20 bases between them. This CDR3 has 14 residues. CDR1 is SQVTM, CDR2 ANQGSEA, per germline.

CDR3 in DNA: TGCGCCAGCAGCTCCGACGGGGGAGGGTATGGCTACACCTTC. It yields the protein CASSSDGGGYGYTF. This rearrangement joins TRBV5-1 to TRBJ1-2, with a weak D call TRBD1 (5 bases). Germline lookup yields CDR1 SGHRS and CDR2 YFSETQ. Trimming took 3 bases from V and 5 from J, leaving 14 bases between them. This CDR3 is built from 14 residues.

This chain connects TRBV19 to TRBJ1-5, with D maybe TRBD1 (5 bases). The germline CDR1 and CDR2 sequences are LNHDA and SQIVND (reference sequence). Trimming took off 6 bases at V and 0 bases at J, with 15 bases between the two ends. The CDR3 runs 16 residues. Written as DNA, the CDR3 is TGTGCCAGTAGGGATGCGGGACGGGATAGCAATCAGCCCCAGCATTTT. It encodes CASRDAGRDSNQPQHF.